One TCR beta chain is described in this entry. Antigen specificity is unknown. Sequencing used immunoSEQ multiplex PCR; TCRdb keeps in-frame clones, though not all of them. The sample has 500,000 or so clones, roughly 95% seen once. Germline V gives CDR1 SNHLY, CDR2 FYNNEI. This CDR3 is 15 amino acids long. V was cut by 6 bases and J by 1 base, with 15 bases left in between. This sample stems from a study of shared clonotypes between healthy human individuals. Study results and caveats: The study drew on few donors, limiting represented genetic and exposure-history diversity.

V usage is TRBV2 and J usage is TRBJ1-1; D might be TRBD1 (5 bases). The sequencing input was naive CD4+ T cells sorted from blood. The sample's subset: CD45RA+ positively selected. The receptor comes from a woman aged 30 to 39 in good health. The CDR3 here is CASRGPTGGNTEAFF. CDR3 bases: TGTGCCAGCAGGGGACCCACCGGAGGGAACACTGAAGCTTTCTTT. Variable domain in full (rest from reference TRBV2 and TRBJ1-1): EPEVTQTPSHQVTQMGQEVILRCVPISNHLYFYWYRQILGQKVEFLVSFYNNEISEKSEIFDDQFSVERPDGSNFTLKIRSTKLEDSAMYFCASRGPTGGNTEAFFGQGTRLTVV.